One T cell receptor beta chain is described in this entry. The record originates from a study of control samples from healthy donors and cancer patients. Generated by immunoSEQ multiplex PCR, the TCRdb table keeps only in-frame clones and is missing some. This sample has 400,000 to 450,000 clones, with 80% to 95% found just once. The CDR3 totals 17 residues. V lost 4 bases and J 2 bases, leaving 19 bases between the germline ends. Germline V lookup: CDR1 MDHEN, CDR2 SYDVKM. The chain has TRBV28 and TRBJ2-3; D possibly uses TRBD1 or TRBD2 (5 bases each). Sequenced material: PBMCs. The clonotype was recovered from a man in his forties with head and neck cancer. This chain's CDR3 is CASSSVAAGAFTDTQYF. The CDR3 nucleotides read TGTGCCAGCAGTTCGGTTGCCGCCGGGGCCTTCACAGATACGCAGTATTTT.